The clone carrying this TCR beta chain was detected ten times or more. The data originate from a study of T cells after yellow fever vaccination. TCR cDNA was made by 5'RACE template switching, adding a universal primer site and UMIs. Each CDR3 protein gets one entry after TCRdb re-called the 5' RACE reads with MiXCR. There are about 63,000 distinct CDR3 sequences in the sample; 6.5% to 9% occur only once, and 35% to 40% lies in the top ten. CDR3 length: 15 residues. Germline lookup yields CDR1 SNHLY and CDR2 FYNNEI. The junction had 5 bases not matched to a gene; V was cut back by 3 bases and J by 2 bases.

The sequencing used CD8+ T cells sorted from PBMCs, collected 15 days after the yellow fever booster vaccination. The chain links TRBV2 to TRBJ2-3, with 7 bases matching TRBD1. The TCR originated in a man in his thirties or forties who received the YFV17D yellow fever vaccine. The CDR3 sequence is CASSDTGDVTDTQYF. The CDR3 nucleotides are TGTGCCAGCAGTGACACAGGGGACGTCACAGATACGCAGTATTTT.